These 9 T cell receptor beta chains originate from one sample sequenced in a study of Tregs in tolerant kidney transplant recipients. The method was immunoSEQ multiplex PCR; TCRdb's version includes in-frame clones alone and lacks a portion of them. The data contain roughly 250,000 clones, 65% to 85% of them singletons. What was sequenced was CD4+ T cells from blood. These receptors all stem from a human donor in good health.

This chain joins TRBV9 and TRBJ1-4, with TRBD1 matching 9 bases. The CDR3 contains 16 residues. Losses at the gene ends were 3 bases for V and 8 bases for J; bases not matched to a gene: 11. Germline CDR1 reads SGDLS; CDR2 reads YYNGEE. The CDR3 loop is CASSAGGTGGEEKLFF. CDR3 DNA sequence: TGTGCCAGCAGCGCTGGAGGAACAGGGGGCGAGGAAAAACTGTTTTTT. Together with reference TRBV9 and TRBJ1-4, the CDR3 gives the full variable domain: DSGVTQTPKHLITATGQRVTLRCSPRSGDLSVYWYQQSLDQGLQFLIQYYNGEERAKGNILERFSAQQFPDLHSELNLSSLELGDSALYFCASSAGGTGGEEKLFFGSGTQLSVL.

CDR3 sequence reads: CAANTGNQPQHF. The DNA for the CDR3 is TGTGCCGCCAACACCGGCAATCAGCCCCAGCATTTT. V is TRBV19 and J is TRBJ1-5; D is undetermined. Germline V gene data show CDR1 as LNHDA and CDR2 as SQIVND (reference sequence). CDR3 length equals 12 residues. V was pared by 11 bases and J by 2 bases, with 10 bases between.

This clone was observed a single time. The chain has TRBV7-2 and TRBJ2-4, with 13 bases lining up with TRBD2. Germline V gives CDR1 SGHTA, CDR2 FQGNSA. V lost 4 bases to trimming and J lost 7 bases; unmatched junction nucleotides: 7. The CDR3 has 16 amino acids. DNA of the CDR3: TGTGCCAGCAGCTCCCAGGCGACTAGCGGGAGGAACATTCAGTACTTC. It specifies CASSSQATSGRNIQYF.

J is TRBJ2-3 and V is TRBV20-1; D might be TRBD2 (5 bases). Germline values: CDR1 DFQATT, CDR2 SNEGSKA (reference sequence). V was trimmed by 5 bases and J by 4 bases, leaving 7 bases between them. CDR3 length equals 11 residues. The CDR3 is CSAGLADTQYF. CDR3 coding DNA: TGCAGTGCTGGACTGGCAGATACGCAGTATTTT.

The rearrangement links TRBV21-1 to TRBJ2-7; TRBD2 is taken as the D call from the table, unchecked against the DNA. TRBV21-1 represents a pseudogene. This CDR3 has 16 residues. The CDR3, as DNA: TGTGCCAGCAGCACCCTAACGGGAAAGGGCTCCTACGAGCAGTACTTC. As protein: CASSTLTGKGSYEQYF.

This chain uses TRBV2 with TRBJ2-1, with D perhaps matching TRBD1 (6 bases). Germline CDR1 and CDR2: SNHLY and FYNNEI. This CDR3 contains 15 residues. Trimming stripped 3 bases from V and 2 bases from J, with 11 bases between. CDR3 bases: TGTGCCAGCAGTGACCAGGGGACAACCTACAATGAGCAGTTCTTC. Encoded protein: CASSDQGTTYNEQFF. The full variable domain, rest sourced from reference TRBV2 and TRBJ2-1, is EPEVTQTPSHQVTQMGQEVILRCVPISNHLYFYWYRQILGQKVEFLVSFYNNEISEKSEIFDDQFSVERPDGSNFTLKIRSTKLEDSAMYFCASSDQGTTYNEQFFGPGTRLTVL.

The chain has TRBV2 and TRBJ2-6, with 9 bases identical to TRBD1. With 7 bases clipped from V and 2 bases from J, the junction kept 6 bases outside the gene matches. This CDR3 has 16 residues. Germline loops: CDR1 SNHLY, CDR2 FYNNEI. The chain's CDR3 is CASNRDREAGANVLTF. CDR3 nucleotides: TGTGCCAGCAACCGGGACAGGGAGGCTGGGGCCAACGTCCTGACTTTC.

The chain links TRBV19 to TRBJ1-2; TRBD1 agrees at 9 bases. The V segment lost 6 bases and the J segment 8 bases; nucleotides outside the gene matches: 13. There are 15 residues in the CDR3. The germline V gene has CDR1 LNHDA and CDR2 SQIVND (reference sequence). The CDR3 protein is CASSLDRGPLRGYTF. The CDR3 region has the DNA TGTGCCAGTAGCTTGGACAGGGGCCCTTTAAGGGGCTACACCTTC.

V and J are TRBV9 and TRBJ2-1, with D maybe TRBD1 (5 bases). CDR1 and CDR2 (germline): SGDLS, YYNGEE. The V gene lost 2 bases and the J gene lost 5 bases, with 11 bases spanning the gap. The CDR3 is made up of 14 amino acids. The chain's CDR3 is CASSVQGEDNEQFF. CDR3 DNA sequence: TGTGCCAGCAGCGTTCAGGGTGAGGACAATGAGCAGTTCTTC.